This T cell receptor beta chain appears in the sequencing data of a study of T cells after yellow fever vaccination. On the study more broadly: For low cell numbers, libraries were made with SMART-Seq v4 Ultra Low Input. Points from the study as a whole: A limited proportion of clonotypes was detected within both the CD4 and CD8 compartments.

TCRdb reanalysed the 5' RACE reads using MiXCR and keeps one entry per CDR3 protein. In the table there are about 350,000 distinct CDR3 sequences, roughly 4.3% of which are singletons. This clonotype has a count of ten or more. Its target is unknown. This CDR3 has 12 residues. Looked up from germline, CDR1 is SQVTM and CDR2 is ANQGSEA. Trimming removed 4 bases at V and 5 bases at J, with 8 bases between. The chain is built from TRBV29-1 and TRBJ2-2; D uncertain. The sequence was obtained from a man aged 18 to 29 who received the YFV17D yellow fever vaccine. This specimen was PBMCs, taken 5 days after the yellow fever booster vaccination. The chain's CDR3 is CSVARRTGELFF. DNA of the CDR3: TGCAGCGTTGCCCGGCGGACCGGGGAGCTGTTTTTT.